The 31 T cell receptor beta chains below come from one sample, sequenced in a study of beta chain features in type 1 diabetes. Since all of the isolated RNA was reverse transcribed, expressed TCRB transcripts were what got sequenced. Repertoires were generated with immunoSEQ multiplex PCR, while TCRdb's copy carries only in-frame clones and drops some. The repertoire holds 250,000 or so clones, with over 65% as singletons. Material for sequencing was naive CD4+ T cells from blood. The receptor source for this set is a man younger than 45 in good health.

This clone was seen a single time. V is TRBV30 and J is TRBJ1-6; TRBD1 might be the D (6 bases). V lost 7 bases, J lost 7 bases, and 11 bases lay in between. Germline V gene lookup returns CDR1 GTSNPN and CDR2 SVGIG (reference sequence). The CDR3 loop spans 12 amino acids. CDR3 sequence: CAFGQKNSPLHF. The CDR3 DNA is TGTGCCTTCGGACAGAAAAATTCACCCCTCCACTTT.

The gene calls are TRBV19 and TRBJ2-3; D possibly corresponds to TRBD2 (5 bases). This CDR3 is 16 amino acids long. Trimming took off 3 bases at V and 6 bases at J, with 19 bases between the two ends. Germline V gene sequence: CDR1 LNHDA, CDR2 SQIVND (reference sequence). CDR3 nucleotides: TGTGCCAGTAGTATCCTCGGACGGGGTAATTCGGATACGCAGTATTTT. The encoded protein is CASSILGRGNSDTQYF.

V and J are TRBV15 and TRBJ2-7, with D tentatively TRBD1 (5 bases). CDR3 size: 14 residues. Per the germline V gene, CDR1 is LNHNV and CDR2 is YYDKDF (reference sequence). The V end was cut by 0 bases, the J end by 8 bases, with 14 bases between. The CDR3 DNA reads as TGTGCCACCAGCAGAGAAGGGGTCTCTGTCAAGCAGTACTTC. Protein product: CATSREGVSVKQYF.

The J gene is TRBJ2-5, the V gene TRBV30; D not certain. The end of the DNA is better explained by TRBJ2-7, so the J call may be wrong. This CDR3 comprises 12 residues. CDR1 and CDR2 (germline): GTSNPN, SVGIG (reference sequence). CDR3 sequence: CAWITSSYEQYF. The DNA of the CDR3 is TGTGCCTGGATTACGAGCTCCTACGAGCAGTACTTC.

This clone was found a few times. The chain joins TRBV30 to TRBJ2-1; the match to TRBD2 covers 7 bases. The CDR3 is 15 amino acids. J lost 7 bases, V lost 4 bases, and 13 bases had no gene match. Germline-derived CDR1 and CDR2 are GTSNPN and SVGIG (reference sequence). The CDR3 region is CAWTWGGPGGNEQFF. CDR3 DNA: TGTGCCTGGACCTGGGGAGGGCCTGGTGGAAATGAGCAGTTCTTC.

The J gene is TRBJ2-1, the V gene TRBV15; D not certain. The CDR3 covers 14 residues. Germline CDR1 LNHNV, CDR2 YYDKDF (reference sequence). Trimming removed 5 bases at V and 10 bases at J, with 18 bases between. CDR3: CATSLKVATMEQFF. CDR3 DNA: TGTGCCACCAGCCTAAAGGTGGCTACAATGGAGCAGTTCTTC.

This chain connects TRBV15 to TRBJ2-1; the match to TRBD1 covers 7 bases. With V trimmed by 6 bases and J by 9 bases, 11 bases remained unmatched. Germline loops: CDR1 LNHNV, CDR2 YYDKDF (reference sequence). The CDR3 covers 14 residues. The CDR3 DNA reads TGTGCCACCAGTTACCTTTTTACAGGGGCTGAGCAGTTCTTC. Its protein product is CATSYLFTGAEQFF.

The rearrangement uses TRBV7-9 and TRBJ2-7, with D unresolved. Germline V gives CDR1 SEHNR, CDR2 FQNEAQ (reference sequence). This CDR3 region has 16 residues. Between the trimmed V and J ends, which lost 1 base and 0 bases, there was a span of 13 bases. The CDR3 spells CASSLVGRRLSYEQYF. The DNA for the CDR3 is TGTGCCAGCAGCTTAGTAGGGCGGCGACTCTCCTACGAGCAGTACTTC.

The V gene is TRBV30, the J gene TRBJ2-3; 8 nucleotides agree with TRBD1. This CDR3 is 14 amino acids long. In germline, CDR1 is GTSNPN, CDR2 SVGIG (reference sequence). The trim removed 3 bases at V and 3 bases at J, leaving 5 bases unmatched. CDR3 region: CAWRNDRGTDTQYF. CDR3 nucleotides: TGTGCCTGGAGAAACGACAGGGGAACAGATACGCAGTATTTT.

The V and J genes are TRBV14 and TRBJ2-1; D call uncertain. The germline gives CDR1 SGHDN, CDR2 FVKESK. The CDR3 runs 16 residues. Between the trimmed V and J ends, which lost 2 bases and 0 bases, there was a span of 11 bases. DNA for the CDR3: TGTGCCAGCAGCCAACGGGCAGATAGCTCCTACAATGAGCAGTTCTTC. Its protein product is CASSQRADSSYNEQFF.

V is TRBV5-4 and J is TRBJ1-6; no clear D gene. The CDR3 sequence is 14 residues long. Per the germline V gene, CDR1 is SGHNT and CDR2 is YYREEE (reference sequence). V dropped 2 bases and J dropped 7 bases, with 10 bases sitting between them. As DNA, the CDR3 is TGTGCCAGCAGCTTTAGCTCAAACAATTCACCCCTCCACTTT. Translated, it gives CASSFSSNNSPLHF.

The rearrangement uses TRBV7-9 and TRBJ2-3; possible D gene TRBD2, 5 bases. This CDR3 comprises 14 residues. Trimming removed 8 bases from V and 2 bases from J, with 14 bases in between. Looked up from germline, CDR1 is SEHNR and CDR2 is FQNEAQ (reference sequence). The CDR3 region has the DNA TGTGCCAGCGTCCTCGGGAACCCCACAGATACGCAGTATTTT. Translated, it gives CASVLGNPTDTQYF.

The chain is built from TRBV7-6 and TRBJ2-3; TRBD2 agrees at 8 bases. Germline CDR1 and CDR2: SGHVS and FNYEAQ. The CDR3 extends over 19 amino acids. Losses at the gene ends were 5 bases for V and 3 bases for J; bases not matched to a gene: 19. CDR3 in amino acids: CASSPSPPLGLAVTDTQYF. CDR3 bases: TGTGCCAGCAGCCCATCACCTCCGCTTGGACTAGCTGTTACAGATACGCAGTATTTT.

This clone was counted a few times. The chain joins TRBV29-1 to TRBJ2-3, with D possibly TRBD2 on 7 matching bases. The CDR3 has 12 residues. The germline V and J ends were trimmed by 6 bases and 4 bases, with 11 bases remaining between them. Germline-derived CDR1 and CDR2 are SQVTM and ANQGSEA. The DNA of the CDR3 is TGCAGCGTGCGGGGGCGGGCAGATACGCAGTATTTT. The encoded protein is CSVRGRADTQYF.

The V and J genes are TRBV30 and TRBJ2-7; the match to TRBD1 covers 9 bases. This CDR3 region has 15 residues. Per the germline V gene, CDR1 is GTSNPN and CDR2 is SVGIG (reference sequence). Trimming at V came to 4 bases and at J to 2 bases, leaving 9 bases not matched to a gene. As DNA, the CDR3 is TGTGCCTGGAAACGCTCCGGGACAGGGACCTACGAGCAGTACTTC. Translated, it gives CAWKRSGTGTYEQYF.

The CDR3 DNA follows: TGTGCCAGCAGCGTAGGCCTGGTCGAGGCCGGGGAGCTGTTTTTT. Amino acid sequence: CASSVGLVEAGELFF. This chain links TRBV9 with TRBJ2-2; no clear D. The CDR3 runs to 15 residues. Germline V CDR1 and CDR2: SGDLS, YYNGEE. The V gene lost 0 bases and the J gene lost 6 bases, with 12 bases spanning the gap.

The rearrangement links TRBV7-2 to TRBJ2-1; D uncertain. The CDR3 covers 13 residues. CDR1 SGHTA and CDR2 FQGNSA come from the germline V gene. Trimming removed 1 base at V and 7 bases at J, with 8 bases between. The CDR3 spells CASSLDRANEQFF. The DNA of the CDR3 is TGTGCCAGCAGCTTAGATAGGGCGAATGAGCAGTTCTTC.

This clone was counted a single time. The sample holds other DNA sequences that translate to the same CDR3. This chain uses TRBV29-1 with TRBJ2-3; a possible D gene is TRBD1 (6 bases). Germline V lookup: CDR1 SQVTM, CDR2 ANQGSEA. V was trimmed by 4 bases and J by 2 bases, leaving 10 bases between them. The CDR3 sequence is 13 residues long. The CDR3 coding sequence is TGCAGCGTTGGACAGGTGGTCACAGATACGCAGTATTTT. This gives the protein CSVGQVVTDTQYF.

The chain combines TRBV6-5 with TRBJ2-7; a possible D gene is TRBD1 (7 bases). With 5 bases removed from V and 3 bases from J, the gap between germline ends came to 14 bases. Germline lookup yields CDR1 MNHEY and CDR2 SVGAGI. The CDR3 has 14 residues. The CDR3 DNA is TGTGCCAGCAGTCGCGGGACAGAGGGCTACGAGCAGTACTTC. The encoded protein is CASSRGTEGYEQYF.

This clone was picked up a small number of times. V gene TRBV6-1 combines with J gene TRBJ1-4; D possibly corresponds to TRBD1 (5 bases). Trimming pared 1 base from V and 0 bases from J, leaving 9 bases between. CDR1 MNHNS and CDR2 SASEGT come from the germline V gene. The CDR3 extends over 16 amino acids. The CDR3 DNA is TGTGCCAGCAGTGAAGGGTCGGGGGCAACTAATGAAAAACTGTTTTTT. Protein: CASSEGSGATNEKLFF.

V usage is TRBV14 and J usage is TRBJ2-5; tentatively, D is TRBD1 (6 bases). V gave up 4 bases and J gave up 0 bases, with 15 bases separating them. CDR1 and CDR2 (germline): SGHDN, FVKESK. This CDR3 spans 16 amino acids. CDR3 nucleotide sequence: TGTGCCAGCAGCCGGACGACAGGATTGTACCAAGAGACCCAGTACTTC. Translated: CASSRTTGLYQETQYF. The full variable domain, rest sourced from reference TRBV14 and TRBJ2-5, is EAGVTQFPSHSVIEKGQTVTLRCDPISGHDNLYWYRRVMGKEIKFLLHFVKESKQDESGMPNNRFLAERTGGTYSTLKVQPAELEDSGVYFCASSRTTGLYQETQYFGPGTRLLVL.

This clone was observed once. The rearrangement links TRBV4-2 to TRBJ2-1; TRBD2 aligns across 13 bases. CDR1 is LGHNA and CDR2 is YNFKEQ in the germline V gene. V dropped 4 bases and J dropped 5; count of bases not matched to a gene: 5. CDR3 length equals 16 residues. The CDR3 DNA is TGTGCCAGCAGCCCGGGGACTAGCGGGGTGGACAATGAGCAGTTCTTC. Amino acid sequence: CASSPGTSGVDNEQFF.

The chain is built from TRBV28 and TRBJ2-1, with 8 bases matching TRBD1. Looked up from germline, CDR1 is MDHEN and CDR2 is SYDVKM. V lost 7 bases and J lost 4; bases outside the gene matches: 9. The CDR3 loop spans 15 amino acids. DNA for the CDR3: TGTGCCAGCATCCTGGGGACAGGTTTTTACAATGAGCAGTTCTTC. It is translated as CASILGTGFYNEQFF.

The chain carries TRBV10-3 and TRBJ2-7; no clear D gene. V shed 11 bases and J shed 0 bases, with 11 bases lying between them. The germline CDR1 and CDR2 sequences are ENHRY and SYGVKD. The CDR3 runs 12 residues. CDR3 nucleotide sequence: TGTGCCGCCACCTCCGGCTCCTACGAGCAGTACTTC. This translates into CAATSGSYEQYF.

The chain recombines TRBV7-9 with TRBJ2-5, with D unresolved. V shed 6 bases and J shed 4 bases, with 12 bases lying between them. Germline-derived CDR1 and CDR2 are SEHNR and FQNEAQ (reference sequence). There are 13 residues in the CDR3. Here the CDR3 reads CASRGSMSETQYF. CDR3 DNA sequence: TGTGCCAGCAGGGGAAGCATGTCAGAGACCCAGTACTTC.

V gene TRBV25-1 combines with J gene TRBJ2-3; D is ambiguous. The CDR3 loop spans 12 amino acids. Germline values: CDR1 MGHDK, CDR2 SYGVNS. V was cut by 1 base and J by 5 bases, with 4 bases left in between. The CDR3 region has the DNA TGTGCCAGCAGTGAATGGGGAGATACGCAGTATTTT. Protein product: CASSEWGDTQYF.

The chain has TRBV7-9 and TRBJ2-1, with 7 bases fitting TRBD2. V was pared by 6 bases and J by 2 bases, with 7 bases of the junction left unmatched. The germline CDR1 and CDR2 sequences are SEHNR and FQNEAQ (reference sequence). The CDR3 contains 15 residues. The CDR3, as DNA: TGTGCCAGCAGACCAAGCGGGGAACCCTACAATGAGCAGTTCTTC. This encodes CASRPSGEPYNEQFF.

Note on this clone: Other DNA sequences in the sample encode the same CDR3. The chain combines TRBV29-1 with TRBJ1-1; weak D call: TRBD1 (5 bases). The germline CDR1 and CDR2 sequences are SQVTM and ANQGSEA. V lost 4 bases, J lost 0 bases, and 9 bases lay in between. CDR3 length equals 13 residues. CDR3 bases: TGCAGCGTTGTTAGACAGCTGAACACTGAAGCTTTCTTT. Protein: CSVVRQLNTEAFF.

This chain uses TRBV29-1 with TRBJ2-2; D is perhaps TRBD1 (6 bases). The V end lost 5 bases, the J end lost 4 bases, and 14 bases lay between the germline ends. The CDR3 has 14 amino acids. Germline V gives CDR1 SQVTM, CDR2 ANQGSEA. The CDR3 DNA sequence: TGCAGCGTTAGACAGGTTTTTGGCACCGGGGAGCTGTTTTTT. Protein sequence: CSVRQVFGTGELFF.

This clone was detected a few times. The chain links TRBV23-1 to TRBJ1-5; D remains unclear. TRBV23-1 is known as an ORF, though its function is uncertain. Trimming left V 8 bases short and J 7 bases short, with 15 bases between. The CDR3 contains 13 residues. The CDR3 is CASRLLGGQPQHF. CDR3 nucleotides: TGCGCCAGCCGACTTCTCGGCGGGCAGCCCCAGCATTTT.

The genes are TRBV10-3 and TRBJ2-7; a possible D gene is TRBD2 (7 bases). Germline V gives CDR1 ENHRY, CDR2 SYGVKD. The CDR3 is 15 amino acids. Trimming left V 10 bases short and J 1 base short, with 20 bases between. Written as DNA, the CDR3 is TGTGCCACCCGAGGGAGGGGGGGCCAATCCTACGAGCAGTACTTC. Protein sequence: CATRGRGGQSYEQYF.